This T cell receptor (beta chain) was recorded in a study of blood T cell repertoires in COVID-19. TCRdb's table, derived via immunoSEQ multiplex PCR, lists solely in-frame clones and lacks some. The repertoire consists of approximately 90,000 clones, with roughly 86% occurring once and the leading ten covering roughly 1.2%. The V gene end was trimmed by 3 bases and the J gene end by 7 bases; junction bases not matched to a gene: 7. The CDR3 is 14 amino acids. CDR1 LGHDT and CDR2 YNNKEL come from the germline V gene (reference sequence). Material: peripheral blood. The chain combines TRBV3-1 (or the pseudogene TRBV3-2) with TRBJ1-1, with 8 bases identical to TRBD1. The TCR originated in a woman older than 75 with acute or convalescent COVID-19. This CDR3 is CASSHTGGGLEAFF. CDR3 bases: TGTGCCAGCAGCCACACAGGGGGAGGGCTTGAAGCTTTCTTT.